The present TCR beta chain was sequenced within a study of blood T cell repertoires in COVID-19 (dated by TCRdb to the early 2020s). At the level of the whole study: Samples from collaborators originated in the United States, Italy and Spain and spanned both the acute and convalescent phases of COVID-19. The samples were drawn from two sources: the first 160 participants of the ongoing ImmuneRACE study, and 1,254 subjects contributed by 6 global collaborators. Nearly every sample came with metadata listing a de-identified subject ID, COVID-19 status, age in years and sex. Where available, HLA class I and class II types were taken from metadata supplied by the sample provider and were not determined by assay-based typing. Subjects who had been exposed to COVID-19, were actively infected with it, or had recovered from it provided the deeply sampled blood TCRbeta repertoires that made up the dataset. The repertoires were made available in a free public database intended to serve as a resource for research on the immune response to SARS-CoV-2. The material from the prospective study consisted of cDNA or gDNA derived from T cells, B-cell-depleted T cells, or PBMCs.

The collaborating institutions used their own protocols to collect whole blood in K2EDTA tubes. For TCRbeta analysis, collaborators shipped samples in one of three forms: frozen whole blood, isolated PBMCs, or DNA extracted from either of those sample types. CDR1 and CDR2 are drawn from the germline V gene: SNHLY, FYNNEI. The CDR3 measures 14 amino acids from cysteine to phenylalanine. The CDR3 DNA has 42 bases and is translated from base 1. V was cut back by 2 bases and J by 2 bases, leaving a gap of 10 bases between them. Points the paper makes about the study in general: Clinical and demographic metadata were provided uncurated, with the amount varying by source and participant.

The sample holds a few counts of this clone. Its target antigen remains unknown. Base-call qualities are not available, and no considerably larger clone is one nucleotide away. TCRbeta CDR3 regions were amplified from genomic DNA by means of the immunoSEQ Assay, a bias-controlled multiplex PCR. The published analysis was carried out like this. Within the assay, amplification of reference gene primers was used to estimate how many nucleated cells each sample contained. Sequence reads were collapsed and filtered to measure the absolute abundance of every unique TCRbeta CDR3 rearrangement. For each sample, productive Simpson clonality was calculated as the square root of Simpson's diversity index across productive rearrangements. TCRdb mirrors the immuneACCESS table, restricted to in-frame sequences. Some clones are absent from its copies; in checked studies, under half trace to an unresolved V gene, and the reason for the others is unknown. The DNA was the basis for D and trimming; V, J and clone size are from that table. This sample holds over 200,000 clones; 82% were observed only once. In total, the top ten clones hold approximately 12% of the sample.

Sequencing was performed on peripheral blood. The chain is assembled from TRBV2 and TRBJ2-7; no D gene call is confident. This sequence originates from a middle-aged woman with acute or convalescent COVID-19. The CDR3 region has the sequence CASSESVAPYEQYF. Here is the DNA: TGTGCCAGCAGTGAATCGGTAGCACCCTACGAGCAGTACTTC.